This is a list of T cell receptor beta chains from one sample in a study of blood T cell repertoires in COVID-19. Clones were sequenced by immunoSEQ multiplex PCR, and TCRdb holds only the in-frame ones, with some missing. This table has about 190,000 clones, roughly 90% appearing once. The sample taken for sequencing was peripheral blood. The source is a man aged 40-55 years with acute or convalescent COVID-19. Each CDR3 is given with its conserved first and last residue. Fields, in order: V gene, D gene, J gene, clone size, CDR3 DNA, CDR3 protein. The D gene is left open where the match is weak. Clone sizes are given selectively: once, few, many, or a class where the clone is expanded.

>TRBV25-1|TRBD2|TRBJ2-5|-
TGTGCCAGCAGTGCTCGACTAGCGGAACAAGAGACCCAGTACTTC
CASSARLAEQETQYF
>TRBV3-1/TRBV3-2|-|TRBJ1-2|-
TGTGCCAGCAGCCCTTCGGATCAGGGGCGCATCTATGGCTACACCTTC
CASSPSDQGRIYGYTF
>TRBV15|TRBD1|TRBJ1-3|-
TGTGCCACCAGCGGAGACAGGGTACACACCATATATTTT
CATSGDRVHTIYF
>TRBV5-1|TRBD1|TRBJ2-3|-
TGCGCCAGCAAGACAGGGTCCACAGATACGCAGTATTTT
CASKTGSTDTQYF
>TRBV11-1|TRBD2|TRBJ2-1|-
TGTGCCAGCAGCCCACGCGGGGGGCTCGGTAATGAGCAGTTCTTC
CASSPRGGLGNEQFF
>TRBV4-3|TRBD1|TRBJ1-6|-
TGCGCCAGCAGCCAAGGGCGGGACAGGGAGAATTCACCCCTCCACTTT
CASSQGRDRENSPLHF
>TRBV10-2|-|TRBJ2-2|-
TGCGCCAGCAGTGACCCAAAGGGGGGGGGCTTCACCGGGGAGCTGTTTTTT
CASSDPKGGGFTGELFF
>TRBV2|-|TRBJ1-5|-
TGTGCCAGCAGTGATGCGGGTATCCAGAATCAGCCCCAGCATTTT
CASSDAGIQNQPQHF
>TRBV6-5|-|TRBJ1-2|-
TGTGCCAGCAGTTTGCAGGGTGCCTATGGCTACACCTTC
CASSLQGAYGYTF
>TRBV5-1|-|TRBJ2-7|-
TGCGCCAGCAGCTTGGAGCAGGGCCTCGGGTACGAGCAGTACTTC
CASSLEQGLGYEQYF
>TRBV19|TRBD2|TRBJ2-3|-
TGTGCCAGTAGTAAACTTCGGCCTAGCGGTGCTAGCACAGATACGCAGTATTTT
CASSKLRPSGASTDTQYF
>TRBV14|-|TRBJ2-5|once
TGTGCCAGCAGCCAAGCGGAGGGCACCCCGTGGACCCAGTACTTC
CASSQAEGTPWTQYF
>TRBV23-1|-|TRBJ2-7|-
TGCGCCAGCAGTCATGCGGACAGAACCTACGAGCAGTACTTC
CASSHADRTYEQYF
>TRBV5-1|TRBD1|TRBJ1-4|-
TGCGCCAGCAGCTTGGGACAGGGCCCTAATGAAAAACTGTTTTTT
CASSLGQGPNEKLFF
>TRBV21-1|-|TRBJ2-7|-
TGTGCCAGCAGCACTAGCGGGGGCTACGAGCAGTACTTC
CASSTSGGYEQYF
>TRBV7-2|TRBD2|TRBJ2-5|-
TGTGCCAGCAGCTTGGTGACTAGCGGGGGATACCAAGAGACCCAGTACTTC
CASSLVTSGGYQETQYF
>TRBV6-6|TRBD2|TRBJ2-1|-
TGTGCCAGTTCTCAGGGCCCGGGAGGCGAGCAGTTCTTC
CASSQGPGGEQFF
>TRBV19|-|TRBJ1-3|-
TGTGCCAGTAGTAAAGGGCGGGCCCGAGGCCCAACTGGGAACACCATATATTTT
CASSKGRARGPTGNTIYF
>TRBV5-4|-|TRBJ2-1|-
TGTGCCAGCCACAGGGTGAATGAGCAGTTCTTC
CASHRVNEQFF
>TRBV7-9|-|TRBJ1-6|-
TGTGCCAGCAGCTTAGAGAGGGATTTTTATAATTCACCCCTCCACTTT
CASSLERDFYNSPLHF
>TRBV6-1|-|TRBJ2-1|-
TGTGCCAGCAGTGAAGCGACAGGTACTGAGCAGTTCTTC
CASSEATGTEQFF
>TRBV27|-|TRBJ1-5|-
TGTGCCAGCAGCCCCAGGTGGGGGGATAGCAATCAGCCCCAGCATTTT
CASSPRWGDSNQPQHF
>TRBV28|-|TRBJ2-7|-
TGTGCCAGCAGGAAAATGGGCAGAAACTACGAGCAGTACTTC
CASRKMGRNYEQYF
>TRBV18|TRBD2|TRBJ2-3|-
TGTGCCAGCTCACCCCCGGGACTAGGAGGACCCACAGATACGCAGTATTTT
CASSPPGLGGPTDTQYF
>TRBV6-5|TRBD1|TRBJ1-4|-
TGTGCCAGCAGTACCACCGGGACAGTTAATGAAAAACTGTTTTTT
CASSTTGTVNEKLFF
>TRBV6-5|-|TRBJ1-5|-
TGTGCCAGCAGTCCCAACAGGGACCAGCCCCAGCATTTT
CASSPNRDQPQHF
>TRBV5-1|-|TRBJ1-1|-
TGCGCCAGCAGCTTGCAGGCCGACCCGAACACTGAAGCTTTCTTT
CASSLQADPNTEAFF
>TRBV6-5|-|TRBJ2-7|-
TGTGCCGGAGCACTCGGCAGCCCCTACGAGCAGTACTTC
CAGALGSPYEQYF
>TRBV5-5|-|TRBJ1-1|-
TGTGCCAGCATCTTCCTCGGGGCGGGGGCTGAAGCTTTCTTT
CASIFLGAGAEAFF
>TRBV6-1|TRBD1|TRBJ1-3|-
TGTGCCAGCAGTGAACAGGGGGCGAGAGACACCATATATTTT
CASSEQGARDTIYF
>TRBV25-1|-|TRBJ1-4|-
TGTGCCAGCAGTTGGGGAGGGCAGATAAATGAAAAACTGTTTTTT
CASSWGGQINEKLFF
>TRBV5-1|-|TRBJ1-5|-
TGCGCCAGCAGCTTTGGGACAAGTAGCAATCAGCCCCAGCATTTT
CASSFGTSSNQPQHF
>TRBV5-8|-|TRBJ1-6|few
TGTGCCAGCAGCTCCCGGGACAAAAATTCACCCCTCCACTTT
CASSSRDKNSPLHF
>TRBV5-5|-|TRBJ1-6|-
TGTGCCAGCAGCTTGTCGAGTAGCTCCTATAATTCACCCCTCCACTTT
CASSLSSSSYNSPLHF
>TRBV9|-|TRBJ2-7|once
TGTGCCAGCACCTCTACAGGGTCCTCCTACGAGCAGTACTTC
CASTSTGSSYEQYF
>TRBV4-2|-|TRBJ2-2|-
TGTGCCAGCAGCCAAGAGCACCCCTCATCCGGCACCGGGGAGCTGTTTTTT
CASSQEHPSSGTGELFF
>TRBV6-1|-|TRBJ1-1|-
TGTGCCAGCAGTGAGGCCGGGGGGTACACTGAAGCTTTCTTT
CASSEAGGYTEAFF
>TRBV7-9|-|TRBJ2-7|-
TGTGCCAGCAGCAACCCAGGGAACTACGAGCAGTACTTC
CASSNPGNYEQYF
>TRBV9|-|TRBJ1-2|-
TGTGCCAGCAGCGCCGGTGTAGTCGAAGGCTACACCTTC
CASSAGVVEGYTF
>TRBV25-1|-|TRBJ2-1|-
TGTGCCAGCAGTGGTTGGGGCGGGGACAATGAGCAGTTCTTC
CASSGWGGDNEQFF
>TRBV7-9|-|TRBJ1-4|-
TGTGCCAGCAGCCCCCCGTGGGCAATTGAAAAACTGTTTTTT
CASSPPWAIEKLFF
>TRBV27|TRBD1|TRBJ2-7|-
TGTGCCAGCAGTCCGACAGGGGGCGGCTACGAGCAGTACTTC
CASSPTGGGYEQYF